Each of the 32 T cell receptor beta chains below was sequenced from the same sample in a study of neurological immune-mediated disorders (dated by TCRdb to the late 2010s). What the time point label conveys for this sample: longitudinal time-point 2. The method behind the library was 5' RACE. TCRdb names Illumina HiSeq 2500 as the instrument used. TCRdb reprocessing: public reads trimmed at Q25 with fastp, clones called with MiXCR, in-frame beta chains kept. Rows are unified per CDR3 protein, each entry keeping the most common DNA and genes. The sample yields about 80,000 distinct CDR3 sequences; 5% to 6.5% were counted once. Over 7% of the sample belongs to the ten largest clones. Source material: PBMCs. These receptor sequences come from a woman aged 55-70 years with multiple sclerosis.

This clonotype was found many times. The chain is built from TRBV7-6 and TRBJ1-6; D uncertain. There are 16 residues in the CDR3. Trimming pared 1 base from V and 9 bases from J, leaving 16 bases between. CDR1 is SGHVS and CDR2 is FNYEAQ in the germline V gene. The CDR3 here is CASSLEASRLGSPLHF. The CDR3 coding sequence is TGTGCCAGCAGCTTAGAGGCCTCCCGGCTGGGTTCACCCCTCCACTTT.

The sample holds many counts of this clonotype. This chain's CDR3 is CASSQGGGRETQYF. The DNA of the CDR3 is TGCGCCAGCAGCCAAGGAGGAGGGCGCGAGACCCAGTACTTC. The chain employs TRBV4-1 and TRBJ2-5, with D perhaps TRBD2 (6 bases). This CDR3 is 14 amino acids long. Trimming stripped 1 base from V and 5 bases from J, with 11 bases between. CDR1 and CDR2 (germline): MGHRA, YSYEKL.

This clonotype was detected ten times or more. This chain joins TRBV5-1 and TRBJ1-1; 7 nucleotides match TRBD1. The J segment lost 7 bases and the V segment lost 4 bases, leaving 4 bases of the junction unmatched. The CDR3 spans 12 residues. The germline V gene encodes CDR1 SGHRS and CDR2 YFSETQ. CDR3 coding DNA: TGCGCCAGCAGCCCGGGGACAGTTGAAGCTTTCTTT. It yields the protein CASSPGTVEAFF. Filled out from reference TRBV5-1 and TRBJ1-1, the complete variable domain reads KAGVTQTPRYLIKTRGQQVTLSCSPISGHRSVSWYQQTPGQGLQFLFEYFSETQRNKGNFPGRFSGRQFSNSRSEMNVSTLELGDSALYLCASSPGTVEAFFGQGTRLTVV.

This clonotype was detected many times. The rearrangement joins TRBV5-1 to TRBJ2-1; TRBD2 aligns across 10 bases. This CDR3 has 15 residues. In germline, CDR1 is SGHRS, CDR2 YFSETQ. V lost 0 bases to trimming and J lost 7 bases; unmatched junction nucleotides: 4. CDR3 sequence (DNA): TGCGCCAGCAGCTTGGGTAGCGGGGGGAGTAATGAGCAGTTCTTC. Translation: CASSLGSGGSNEQFF.

This clonotype was seen only a few times. The rearrangement links TRBV4-1 to TRBJ1-2, with 9 bases matching TRBD1. Per germline, CDR1 MGHRA and CDR2 YSYEKL. This CDR3 has 15 residues. J was trimmed by 7 bases and V by 0 bases; bases with no gene match: 6. CDR3 residues: CASSQDDRGWGGYTF. The CDR3 region has the DNA TGCGCCAGCAGCCAAGATGACAGGGGGTGGGGTGGCTACACCTTC.

This clonotype was seen repeatedly, ten times or more. The chain has TRBV5-1 and TRBJ1-6; TRBD1 is a possible D gene (5 bases). The V and J ends lost 4 bases and 10 bases respectively, with 15 bases between them. CDR3 length: 14 amino acids. From germline, CDR1 is SGHRS and CDR2 YFSETQ. The chain's CDR3 is CASSQLGGESPLHF. The CDR3 DNA sequence: TGCGCCAGCAGCCAGCTTGGGGGGGAATCACCCCTCCACTTT.

Ten or more counts support this clonotype. The CDR3: CASRPPGLRPSDTQYF. As DNA, the CDR3 is TGTGCCAGCAGGCCACCGGGACTCCGACCTTCAGATACGCAGTATTTT. V is TRBV21-1 and J is TRBJ2-3; TRBD2, the table's D call, was not compared with the DNA. TRBV21-1 corresponds to a pseudogene. CDR3 size: 16 residues.

This clonotype was counted ten times or more. This chain joins TRBV4-1 and TRBJ2-7, with D possibly being TRBD1 (6 bases). Trimming shortened V by 0 bases and J by 2 bases, and 11 bases separated the two germline ends. The CDR3 runs 15 residues. From germline, CDR1 is MGHRA and CDR2 YSYEKL. CDR3 region: CASSQEHRAAYEQYF. In nucleotides, the CDR3 is TGCGCCAGCAGCCAAGAGCACAGGGCAGCCTACGAGCAGTACTTC.

In the case of this clonotype: This may come from a read error, since a much larger clone is one base off. The gene calls are TRBV6-5 and TRBJ1-1; D gene ambiguous. Trimming stripped 7 bases from V and 3 bases from J, with 15 bases between. CDR3 size: 14 residues. Germline V lookup: CDR1 MNHEY, CDR2 SVGAGI. Here the CDR3 reads CASNLLSGDTEAFF. Here the CDR3 DNA reads TGTGCCAGCAACCTATTGTCAGGCGACACTGAAGCTTTCTTT.

This clonotype was detected a few times. V gene TRBV10-2 combines with J gene TRBJ2-5; D is unclear. The ends were cut back, 8 bases at V and 3 bases at J, with 19 bases in the middle. CDR3 length: 15 amino acids. Germline CDR1 and CDR2: WSHSY and SAAADI. The CDR3 bases are TGCGCCAGCGGGATTGACCCCTACCGAGAAGAGACCCAGTACTTC. Amino acid sequence: CASGIDPYREETQYF.

This clonotype appeared many times. V is TRBV5-1 and J is TRBJ2-1; possible D gene TRBD1, 5 bases. The CDR3 runs to 14 residues. The germline CDR1 and CDR2 sequences are SGHRS and YFSETQ. V lost 1 base to trimming and J lost 8 bases, with 13 bases between them. CDR3 DNA sequence: TGCGCCAGCAGCTTGAGGGGCGGATCCGATGAGCAGTTCTTC. Amino acid sequence: CASSLRGGSDEQFF. Full variable domain (remainder filled in from reference TRBV5-1 and TRBJ2-1): KAGVTQTPRYLIKTRGQQVTLSCSPISGHRSVSWYQQTPGQGLQFLFEYFSETQRNKGNFPGRFSGRQFSNSRSEMNVSTLELGDSALYLCASSLRGGSDEQFFGPGTRLTVL.

In its sample, this clonotype was seen many times. The chain has TRBV29-1 and TRBJ1-5; 7 bases match TRBD1. This CDR3 comprises 13 residues. V dropped 4 bases and J dropped 6; count of bases not matched to a gene: 6. Germline lookup yields CDR1 SQVTM and CDR2 ANQGSEA. The CDR3 region has the DNA TGCAGCGTTGGGGGAGGGGGCACTCAGCCCCAGCATTTT. Translation gives CSVGGGGTQPQHF. The full variable domain, rest sourced from reference TRBV29-1 and TRBJ1-5, is SAVISQKPSRDICQRGTSLTIQCQVDSQVTMMFWYRQQPGQSLTLIATANQGSEATYESGFVIDKFPISRPNLTFSTLTVSNMSPEDSSIYLCSVGGGGTQPQHFGDGTRLSIL.

This clonotype has at least ten counts. J is TRBJ2-7 and V is TRBV20-1; no clear D gene. V lost 0 bases to trimming and J lost 0 bases, with 12 bases between them. The CDR3 is 15 amino acids. Germline CDR1 and CDR2: DFQATT and SNEGSKA (reference sequence). The CDR3 sequence: CSARDRKGNSYEQYF. CDR3 sequence (DNA): TGCAGTGCTAGAGATCGCAAAGGAAACTCCTACGAGCAGTACTTC.

This clonotype was picked up many times. The V gene is TRBV7-2, the J gene TRBJ2-7, with 9 nucleotides matching TRBD2. The length of the CDR3 is 15 residues. Looked up from germline, CDR1 is SGHTA and CDR2 is FQGNSA. With V trimmed by 1 base and J by 9 bases, 10 bases remained unmatched. CDR3 protein: CASSLDPLAGQRQYF. As DNA, the CDR3 is TGTGCCAGCAGCTTAGATCCTCTAGCGGGGCAAAGGCAGTACTTC.

J is TRBJ1-1 and V is TRBV27, with D maybe TRBD1 (5 bases). Trimming stripped 6 bases from V and 0 bases from J, with 14 bases between. Germline V lookup: CDR1 MNHEY, CDR2 SMNVEV (reference sequence). This CDR3 has 15 residues. CDR3 in amino acids: CASRKGRAMNTEAFF. CDR3 nucleotide sequence: TGTGCCAGCAGGAAGGGCAGGGCCATGAACACTGAAGCTTTCTTT.

This clonotype was detected only a few times. The V gene is TRBV27, the J gene TRBJ2-7; D ambiguous. With 0 bases removed from V and 4 bases from J, the gap between germline ends came to 10 bases. The V gene's germline CDR1 is MNHEY and CDR2 SMNVEV (reference sequence). The CDR3 covers 14 residues. The CDR3 sequence is CASSLSTGGYEQYF. The CDR3 coding sequence is TGTGCCAGCAGTTTATCGACGGGCGGTTACGAGCAGTACTTC.

The sample holds many counts of this clonotype. The rearrangement uses TRBV5-1 and TRBJ2-2; D tentatively reads TRBD1 or TRBD2 (5 bases each). This CDR3 comprises 15 residues. Per germline, CDR1 SGHRS and CDR2 YFSETQ. Between the trimmed V and J ends, which lost 4 bases and 0 bases, there was a span of 10 bases. The CDR3: CASSGDVANTGELFF. CDR3 sequence (DNA): TGCGCCAGCAGCGGGGACGTGGCGAACACCGGGGAGCTGTTTTTT. Drawing the rest from reference TRBV5-1 and TRBJ2-2, the complete variable domain is KAGVTQTPRYLIKTRGQQVTLSCSPISGHRSVSWYQQTPGQGLQFLFEYFSETQRNKGNFPGRFSGRQFSNSRSEMNVSTLELGDSALYLCASSGDVANTGELFFGEGSRLTVL.

This clonotype was recorded many times. This chain's CDR3 is CASSLTWTGYEQYF. CDR3 nucleotide sequence: TGCGCCAGCAGCTTAACGTGGACAGGCTACGAGCAGTACTTC. This chain links TRBV5-1 with TRBJ2-7, with 7 bases that match TRBD1. From germline, CDR1 is SGHRS and CDR2 YFSETQ. V trimming: 2 bases; J trimming: 3 bases; junction bases outside the gene matches: 5. The CDR3 covers 14 residues.

The table lists this clonotype with many counts. The chain employs TRBV19 and TRBJ2-1, with D perhaps matching TRBD1 (6 bases). Germline lookup yields CDR1 LNHDA and CDR2 SQIVND (reference sequence). Trimming shortened V by 3 bases and J by 9 bases, and 12 bases separated the two germline ends. This CDR3 has 13 amino acids. The CDR3 nucleotides read TGTGCCAGTAGTATTAACAGGGCGGTTGAGCAGTTCTTC. It encodes CASSINRAVEQFF.

This chain joins TRBV7-9 and TRBJ1-1; 7 positions agree with TRBD1. This CDR3 contains 15 residues. The V gene's germline CDR1 is SEHNR and CDR2 FQNEAQ (reference sequence). V lost 0 bases to trimming and J lost 4 bases; unmatched junction nucleotides: 5. CDR3 loop: CASSLATGPGTEAFF. DNA for the CDR3: TGTGCCAGCAGCTTAGCGACAGGGCCGGGCACTGAAGCTTTCTTT.

There are many counts of this clonotype. This chain joins TRBV7-2 and TRBJ2-1; D is ambiguous. Germline V gene sequence: CDR1 SGHTA, CDR2 FQGNSA. The V end was cut by 10 bases, the J end by 6 bases, with 19 bases between. The CDR3 is made up of 14 amino acids. The CDR3 region is CAKQLGGWRNEQFF. For the CDR3, the DNA is TGTGCCAAGCAGCTCGGTGGGTGGCGCAATGAGCAGTTCTTC. Complete variable domain (other parts from reference TRBV7-2 and TRBJ2-1): GAGVSQSPSNKVTEKGKDVELRCDPISGHTALYWYRQSLGQGLEFLIYFQGNSAPDKSGLPSDRFSAERTGGSVSTLTIQRTQQEDSAVYLCAKQLGGWRNEQFFGPGTRLTVL.

This clonotype was detected ten times or more. The rearrangement uses TRBV12-3 or TRBV12-4 and TRBJ2-5; D is perhaps TRBD2 (6 bases). Trimming left V 3 bases short and J 2 bases short, with 10 bases between. The CDR3 totals 14 residues. CDR3 sequence: CASSFNGLQETQYF. The CDR3 nucleotides are TGTGCCAGCAGTTTCAATGGACTACAAGAGACCCAGTACTTC.

This clonotype was observed a few times. The V call is TRBV3-1, the J call TRBJ1-1, with D possibly TRBD1 on 5 matching bases. This CDR3 has 15 amino acids. Germline V gives CDR1 LGHDT, CDR2 YNNKEL (reference sequence). V dropped 6 bases and J dropped 1 base, with 15 bases sitting between them. The DNA of the CDR3 is TGTGCCAGCAGGTTGGAGACAGCGCGGAACACTGAAGCTTTCTTT. Amino acid sequence: CASRLETARNTEAFF.

This clonotype was seen ten or more times. This sequence joins TRBV19 and TRBJ1-1; no firm D call. CDR1 is LNHDA and CDR2 is SQIVND in the germline V gene (reference sequence). V dropped 5 bases and J dropped 1 base, with 14 bases sitting between them. The CDR3 consists of 15 residues. CDR3: CASSARSTGNTEAFF. CDR3 in DNA: TGTGCCAGTAGTGCCCGCTCAACTGGGAACACTGAAGCTTTCTTT.

This clonotype was recorded many times. V usage is TRBV3-1 and J usage is TRBJ1-3; D ambiguous. The length of the CDR3 is 13 residues. CDR1 and CDR2 (germline): LGHDT, YNNKEL (reference sequence). V was pared by 5 bases and J by 0 bases, with 5 bases between. The CDR3 here is CASSWLSGNTIYF. CDR3 DNA sequence: TGTGCCAGCAGCTGGCTCTCTGGAAACACCATATATTTT.

This clonotype was picked up many times. The genes are TRBV27 and TRBJ1-2, with D possibly matching TRBD1 (5 bases). The CDR3 length is 14 residues. Trimming took 5 bases from V and 4 from J, leaving 14 bases between them. The germline gives CDR1 MNHEY, CDR2 SMNVEV (reference sequence). The CDR3 DNA reads as TGTGCCAGCAGTCTCCGTAGACAGAGCTATGGCTACACCTTC. Translation: CASSLRRQSYGYTF.

This clonotype has ten or more counts. The genes are TRBV20-1 and TRBJ2-7, with 9 bases matching TRBD1. The germline V gene encodes CDR1 DFQATT and CDR2 SNEGSKA (reference sequence). This CDR3 is 14 amino acids long. With V trimmed by 2 bases and J by 2 bases, 4 bases remained unmatched. CDR3 protein: CSARPGTGPYEQYF. In DNA, the CDR3 is TGCAGTGCTAGACCCGGGACAGGGCCCTACGAGCAGTACTTC.

This clonotype was seen at least ten times. The rearrangement joins TRBV5-1 to TRBJ2-7; D is unresolved. V lost 0 bases and J lost 4, with 14 bases in between. The CDR3 totals 15 residues. Germline assignment: CDR1 SGHRS and CDR2 YFSETQ. The CDR3 DNA follows: TGCGCCAGCAGCTTGGGGTTGGGCCCACGGTACGAGCAGTACTTC. It codes for CASSLGLGPRYEQYF. Looking up the rest from reference TRBV5-1 and TRBJ2-7 gives the full variable domain: KAGVTQTPRYLIKTRGQQVTLSCSPISGHRSVSWYQQTPGQGLQFLFEYFSETQRNKGNFPGRFSGRQFSNSRSEMNVSTLELGDSALYLCASSLGLGPRYEQYFGPGTRLTVT.

This clonotype was counted many times. This sequence joins TRBV9 and TRBJ1-1; D remains unclear. V was shortened by 0 bases and J by 0 bases, with 9 bases between the two germline ends. This CDR3 region has 15 residues. From germline, CDR1 is SGDLS and CDR2 YYNGEE. The CDR3, as DNA: TGTGCCAGCAGCGTAGGGCTAAGCATGAACACTGAAGCTTTCTTT. It encodes CASSVGLSMNTEAFF. Variable domain in full (rest from reference TRBV9 and TRBJ1-1): DSGVTQTPKHLITATGQRVTLRCSPRSGDLSVYWYQQSLDQGLQFLIQYYNGEERAKGNILERFSAQQFPDLHSELNLSSLELGDSALYFCASSVGLSMNTEAFFGQGTRLTVV.

The sample holds many counts of this clonotype. This chain uses TRBV12-3 or TRBV12-4 with TRBJ2-7; maybe TRBD1 (5 bases). V lost 6 bases and J lost 2, with 14 bases in between. This CDR3 contains 14 residues. The CDR3 DNA sequence: TGTGCCAGCAGCCGAAATAGACAGACCTACGAGCAGTACTTC. Translated, it gives CASSRNRQTYEQYF.

In its sample, this clonotype was seen many times. The V gene is TRBV5-6, the J gene TRBJ2-3; D may be TRBD1 (6 bases). Trimming pared 4 bases from V and 6 bases from J, leaving 21 bases between. Looked up from germline, CDR1 is SGHDT and CDR2 is YYEEEE. This CDR3 is 16 amino acids long. For the CDR3, the DNA is TGTGCCAGCAGCGCACGCCCGGGGACAACGAAGGATACGCAGTATTTT. Translated: CASSARPGTTKDTQYF.

This clonotype came up many times. This CDR3 reads CASSLRGVGTDTQYF. Here the CDR3 DNA reads TGCGCCAGCAGCTTGCGGGGGGTAGGCACAGATACGCAGTATTTT. The chain combines TRBV5-1 with TRBJ2-3; 7 positions agree with TRBD2. Trimming took 1 base from V and 1 from J; bases not matched to a gene: 3. From germline, CDR1 is SGHRS and CDR2 YFSETQ. The CDR3 is 15 amino acids.